Listed below are T cell receptor beta chains from one sample, sequenced in a study of blood T cell repertoires in COVID-19. The data were produced by immunoSEQ multiplex PCR, yet TCRdb's version contains in-frame clones alone and is incomplete. The sample includes 200,000 to 250,000 clones, 85% to 90% of them seen just once. Sequenced: peripheral blood. Receptors originate from a middle-aged man with COVID-19, enrolled during active disease. CDR3s include the opening cysteine and the closing phenylalanine or tryptophan. Each record gives: J gene, clone size, D gene, V gene, CDR3 DNA, CDR3 protein. D genes are given only for firm matches. Where a row states a size, it is once, few, many or the class of an expanded clone; other rows omit it.

TRBJ2-4,NA,TRBD2,TRBV6-5,TGTGCCAGCATCGGAGCGGGGGCCAAAAACATTCAGTACTTC,CASIGAGAKNIQYF
TRBJ1-1,NA,NA,TRBV29-1,TGCAGCGTTGAGCTAATGGACACTGAAGCTTTCTTT,CSVELMDTEAFF
TRBJ1-1,NA,NA,TRBV5-1,TGCGCCAGCAGGCCGACAGAGGTGAACACTGAAGCTTTCTTT,CASRPTEVNTEAFF
TRBJ1-1,NA,NA,TRBV12-3/TRBV12-4,TGTGCCAGCAGTTTCGGACAGAACACTGAAGCTTTCTTT,CASSFGQNTEAFF
TRBJ2-7,few,NA,TRBV5-1,TGCGCCAGCAGCTTGACAGTTTTGGGCTACGAGCAGTACTTC,CASSLTVLGYEQYF
TRBJ2-3,NA,NA,TRBV30,TGTGCCTGGAGTACAAACACAGATACGCAGTATTTT,CAWSTNTDTQYF
TRBJ2-7,NA,NA,TRBV10-3,TGTGCCATCAAATCCCAGGAGGTTGGATCCTACGAGCAGTACTTC,CAIKSQEVGSYEQYF
TRBJ1-5,few,NA,TRBV7-9,TGTGCCAGCAGCTTAGACGGGAATCAGCCCCAGCATTTT,CASSLDGNQPQHF
TRBJ2-7,NA,TRBD1,TRBV29-1,TGCAGCGCCCGACCCACGGCAGGGGGCTGGGGCGAGCAGTACTTC,CSARPTAGGWGEQYF
TRBJ2-1,NA,TRBD2,TRBV28,TGTGCCAGCAGTTCCGGGGGGGCTTTCTATGAGCAGTTCTTC,CASSSGGAFYEQFF
TRBJ2-1,NA,TRBD2,TRBV7-8,TGTGCCAGCAGCCCCACGCGGCTAGCGGGGGGCGACAATGAGCAGTTCTTC,CASSPTRLAGGDNEQFF
TRBJ2-7,NA,TRBD1,TRBV7-2,TGTGCCAGCAGCTCGGGGGACAGGGTCTCCTACGAGCAGTACTTC,CASSSGDRVSYEQYF
TRBJ2-7,NA,TRBD1,TRBV5-1,TGCGCCAGCAGCGTGCAAGGGACAGGGGCCTCCTACGAGCAGTACTTC,CASSVQGTGASYEQYF
TRBJ2-3,NA,TRBD2,TRBV9,TGTGCCAGCAGCGTAGTTTCTCGGGGACTAGCGGGGGGCACAGATACGCAGTATTTT,CASSVVSRGLAGGTDTQYF
TRBJ1-6,NA,NA,TRBV6-5,TGTGCCACCCAACCCAGGGATCACTATAATTCACCCCTCCACTTT,CATQPRDHYNSPLHF
TRBJ2-5,NA,NA,TRBV2,TGTGCCAGCAGCGAGTTGTTGGGGGCTGGAGAGACCCAGTACTTC,CASSELLGAGETQYF
TRBJ1-2,NA,NA,TRBV28,TGTGCCAGCAGTTTATCCCCTCGGTCGGAGAGGGGCTACACCTTC,CASSLSPRSERGYTF
TRBJ2-7,NA,TRBD1,TRBV5-6,TGTGCCAGCAGCTCTGGACAGGTGATTTACGAGCAGTACTTC,CASSSGQVIYEQYF
TRBJ1-1,NA,NA,TRBV6-2/TRBV6-3,TGTGCCAGCAGTTACTCGATTTGGACAGATGAGGCTTTCTTT,CASSYSIWTDEAFF
TRBJ2-7,NA,NA,TRBV6-2/TRBV6-3,TGTGCCAGCAGTTTCTATCGGAGCTCCTACGAGCAGTACTTC,CASSFYRSSYEQYF
TRBJ1-2,NA,NA,TRBV7-2,TGTGCCAGCAGCCCCGGGGAGGGTGGCTACACCTTC,CASSPGEGGYTF
TRBJ1-5,NA,TRBD1,TRBV30,TGTGCCTGGGCACAGGGGACGGATCAGCCCCAGCATTTT,CAWAQGTDQPQHF
TRBJ2-7,NA,NA,TRBV4-1,TGCGCCAGCAGCCAAGGGGCACCCCACTACGAGCAGTACTTC,CASSQGAPHYEQYF
TRBJ2-7,few,TRBD2,TRBV3-1/TRBV3-2,TGTGCCAGCAATTCCGGACTAGCGGGAGGGGAGCAGTACTTC,CASNSGLAGGEQYF
TRBJ2-5,NA,NA,TRBV9,TGTGCCAGCAGCGTCCTAGGTTCAGAGACCCAGTACTTC,CASSVLGSETQYF
TRBJ2-5,few,NA,TRBV7-9,TGTGCCAGCAGCTGGAGTCCCCAAGAGACCCAGTACTTC,CASSWSPQETQYF
TRBJ1-4,few,NA,TRBV6-5,TGTGCCAGCAGTTCGCGGACAGCAACTAATGAAAAACTGTTTTTT,CASSSRTATNEKLFF
TRBJ1-2,once,NA,TRBV19,TGTGCCAGTAGTATAAACCGCGCAGGGAAAAATGGCTACACCTTC,CASSINRAGKNGYTF
TRBJ2-5,NA,TRBD2,TRBV5-1,TGCGCCAGCAGCTGGGGACTAGCGGGGGGACAAGAGACCCAGTACTTC,CASSWGLAGGQETQYF
TRBJ2-7,NA,TRBD2,TRBV4-1,TGCGCCAGCAGCCAAGGGACTAGCGGGGGCGAGCAGTACTTC,CASSQGTSGGEQYF
TRBJ1-1,NA,NA,TRBV7-3,TGTGCCAGCAGCTTATTAGCCCAGGGTAACACTGAAGCTTTCTTT,CASSLLAQGNTEAFF
TRBJ2-5,NA,NA,TRBV3-1/TRBV3-2,TGTGCCAGCAGCCTCCAGGGTGGGATTTGGGAGACCCAGTACTTC,CASSLQGGIWETQYF
TRBJ1-6,NA,NA,TRBV29-1,TGCAGCGTCCGACACGCAAGTAATTCACCCCTCCACTTT,CSVRHASNSPLHF
TRBJ1-1,once,NA,TRBV5-1,TGCGCCAGCAGCTTGGAGGAGCAGATGAACACTGAAGCTTTCTTT,CASSLEEQMNTEAFF
TRBJ1-2,NA,NA,TRBV15,TGTGCCACCAGCAGAGGGTCAAGTGGAGCCTCGAAGTATGGCTACACCTTC,CATSRGSSGASKYGYTF
TRBJ1-1,NA,NA,TRBV10-1,TGCGCCAGCAGAGTTTCTTTACAGACTGAAGCTTTCTTT,CASRVSLQTEAFF
TRBJ1-3,NA,TRBD1,TRBV6-6,TGTGCCAGCAGCCAACAGGGGGTGGCTCTAGGAAACACCATATATTTT,CASSQQGVALGNTIYF
TRBJ1-1,once,TRBD1,TRBV6-5,TGTGCCAGCAGAAGACAGGGGGAAAATGTTCAAGCTTTCTTT,CASRRQGENVQAFF
TRBJ2-4,NA,NA,TRBV19,TGTGCCAGTAGTTCGACAGGAAACAAAAACATTCAGTACTTC,CASSSTGNKNIQYF
TRBJ2-2,NA,NA,TRBV2,TGTGCCAGTTCGGCTCGGAGGGGGAACACCGGGGAGCTGTTTTTT,CASSARRGNTGELFF
TRBJ2-1,NA,TRBD2,TRBV19,TGTGCCAGTAGAGGGCCTGCGGGACTAGCGAGGTGGAATGAGCAGTTCTTC,CASRGPAGLARWNEQFF
TRBJ1-2,NA,NA,TRBV5-1,TGCGCCAGCAGCCCCGCGGGGGGGACTAACTATGGCTACACCTTC,CASSPAGGTNYGYTF
TRBJ2-7,NA,TRBD2,TRBV3-1/TRBV3-2,TGTGCCAGCAGCCATCTCCGGACTAGCGGGAGCGAGCAGTACTTC,CASSHLRTSGSEQYF
TRBJ2-2,NA,TRBD2,TRBV2,TGTGCCAGCAGTGCGGGGGGAACCGGGGAGCTGTTTTTT,CASSAGGTGELFF
TRBJ2-1,NA,NA,TRBV5-1,TGCGCCAGCAGCTTGGGAGAGGGCAATGAGCAGTTCTTC,CASSLGEGNEQFF
TRBJ1-3,NA,NA,TRBV5-1,TGCGCCAGCAGCTTGCTCGACTCGGGATCTGGAAACACCATATATTTT,CASSLLDSGSGNTIYF
TRBJ2-3,NA,TRBD2,TRBV11-3,TGTGCCAGCAGCTTAGGGGGACTAGCGGGCAGCACAGATACGCAGTATTTT,CASSLGGLAGSTDTQYF
TRBJ1-5,NA,NA,TRBV10-3,TGTGCCATCAGTGAATTACAGGGTGATCAGCCCCAGCATTTT,CAISELQGDQPQHF
TRBJ1-1,once,NA,TRBV19,TGTGCCAGTAGTATATTGCTAGGGAACACTGAAGCTTTCTTT,CASSILLGNTEAFF